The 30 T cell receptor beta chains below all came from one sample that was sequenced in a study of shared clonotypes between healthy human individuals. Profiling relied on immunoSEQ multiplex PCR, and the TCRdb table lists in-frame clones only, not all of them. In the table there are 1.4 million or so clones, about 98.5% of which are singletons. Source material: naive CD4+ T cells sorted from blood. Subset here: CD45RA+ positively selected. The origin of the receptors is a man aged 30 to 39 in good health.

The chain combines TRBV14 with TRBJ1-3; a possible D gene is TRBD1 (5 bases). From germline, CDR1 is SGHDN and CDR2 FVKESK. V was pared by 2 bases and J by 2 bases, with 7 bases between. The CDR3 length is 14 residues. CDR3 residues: CASSQQGTGNTIYF. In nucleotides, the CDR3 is TGTGCCAGCAGCCAACAGGGTACTGGAAACACCATATATTTT.

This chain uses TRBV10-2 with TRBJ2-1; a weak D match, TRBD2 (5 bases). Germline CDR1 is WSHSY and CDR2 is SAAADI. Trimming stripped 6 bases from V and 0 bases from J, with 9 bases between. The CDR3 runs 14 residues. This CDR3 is CASRLAGSYNEQFF. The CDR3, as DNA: TGCGCCAGCAGGCTAGCAGGCTCCTACAATGAGCAGTTCTTC.

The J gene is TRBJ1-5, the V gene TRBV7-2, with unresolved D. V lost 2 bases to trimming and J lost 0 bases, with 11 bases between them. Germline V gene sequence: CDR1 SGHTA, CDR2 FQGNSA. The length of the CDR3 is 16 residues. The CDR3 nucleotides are TGTGCCAGCAGCTTACAAATGGTAGATAGCAATCAGCCCCAGCATTTT. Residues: CASSLQMVDSNQPQHF.

In nucleotides, the CDR3 is TGTGCCAGCAGCTTAAAGCAATGGACAGGCACAACCGGGGAGCTGTTTTTT. This sequence encodes CASSLKQWTGTTGELFF. J is TRBJ2-2 and V is TRBV7-3; 7 positions agree with TRBD1. From germline, CDR1 is SGHTA and CDR2 FQGTGA. The trim removed 1 base at V and 5 bases at J, leaving 10 bases unmatched. This CDR3 is built from 17 residues.

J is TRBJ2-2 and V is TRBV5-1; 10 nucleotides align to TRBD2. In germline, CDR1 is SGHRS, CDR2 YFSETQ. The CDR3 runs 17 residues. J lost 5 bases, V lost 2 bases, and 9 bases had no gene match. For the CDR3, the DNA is TGCGCCAGCAGCTTTACTGTAGCGGGAGGTCGGACCGGGGAGCTGTTTTTT. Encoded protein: CASSFTVAGGRTGELFF.

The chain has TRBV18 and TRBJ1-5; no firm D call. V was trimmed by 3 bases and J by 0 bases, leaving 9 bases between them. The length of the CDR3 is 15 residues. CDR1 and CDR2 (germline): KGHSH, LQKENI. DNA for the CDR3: TGTGCCAGCTCACCGGGCGGTTATAGCAATCAGCCCCAGCATTTT. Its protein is CASSPGGYSNQPQHF.

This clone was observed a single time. CDR3 protein: CASSSAGGAFSGELFF. The CDR3 coding sequence is TGTGCCAGCAGCTCGGCAGGGGGCGCTTTCTCCGGGGAGCTGTTTTTT. The rearrangement links TRBV5-4 to TRBJ2-2, with 8 nucleotides matching TRBD1. Trimming removed 3 bases from V and 6 bases from J; junction bases left unmatched: 10. The CDR3 has 16 amino acids. The germline V gene has CDR1 SGHNT and CDR2 YYREEE (reference sequence).

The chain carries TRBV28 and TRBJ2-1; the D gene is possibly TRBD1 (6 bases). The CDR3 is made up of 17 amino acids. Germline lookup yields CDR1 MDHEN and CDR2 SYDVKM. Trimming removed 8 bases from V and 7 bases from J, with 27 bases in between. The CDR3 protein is CASLPGPPGTQGNEQFF. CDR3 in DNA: TGTGCCAGCCTACCGGGTCCCCCTGGGACCCAGGGGAATGAGCAGTTCTTC.

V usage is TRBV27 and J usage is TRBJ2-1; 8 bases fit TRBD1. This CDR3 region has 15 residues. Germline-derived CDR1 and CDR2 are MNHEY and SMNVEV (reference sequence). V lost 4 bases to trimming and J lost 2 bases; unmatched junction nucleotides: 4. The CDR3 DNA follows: TGTGCCAGCAGTTCGGACAGGGAGCCCTACAATGAGCAGTTCTTC. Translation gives CASSSDREPYNEQFF.

The DNA for the CDR3 is TGTGCCACCGGGACTTCAAATTACAATGAGCAGTTCTTC. The encoded protein is CATGTSNYNEQFF. The chain has TRBV28 and TRBJ2-1; TRBD2 might be the D (6 bases). The CDR3 is made up of 13 amino acids. Germline V gene sequence: CDR1 MDHEN, CDR2 SYDVKM. Between the trimmed V and J ends, which lost 10 bases and 4 bases, there was a span of 14 bases.

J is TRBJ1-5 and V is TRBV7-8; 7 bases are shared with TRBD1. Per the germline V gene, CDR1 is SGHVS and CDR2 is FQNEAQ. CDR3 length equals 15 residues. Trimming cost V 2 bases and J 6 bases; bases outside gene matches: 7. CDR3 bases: TGTGCCAGCAGCTTAAACCGACAGGGCACTCAGCCCCAGCATTTT. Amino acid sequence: CASSLNRQGTQPQHF.

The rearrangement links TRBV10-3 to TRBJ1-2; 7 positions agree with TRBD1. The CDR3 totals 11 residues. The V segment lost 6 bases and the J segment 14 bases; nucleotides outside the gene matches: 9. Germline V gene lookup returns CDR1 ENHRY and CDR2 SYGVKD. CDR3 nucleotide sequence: TGTGCCATCAGCCCGGGACAGACCTCTACCTTC. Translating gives CAISPGQTSTF.

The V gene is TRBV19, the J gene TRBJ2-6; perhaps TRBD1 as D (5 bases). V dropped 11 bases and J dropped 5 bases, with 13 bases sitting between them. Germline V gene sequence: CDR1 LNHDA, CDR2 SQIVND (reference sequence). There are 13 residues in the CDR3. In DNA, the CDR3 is TGTGCCGCCTCAAGGGGCTGGGCCAACGTCCTGACTTTC. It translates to CAASRGWANVLTF.

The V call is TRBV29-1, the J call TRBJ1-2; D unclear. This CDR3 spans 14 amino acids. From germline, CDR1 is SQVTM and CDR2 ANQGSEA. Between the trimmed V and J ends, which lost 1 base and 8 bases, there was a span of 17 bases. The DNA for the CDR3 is TGCAGCGTTGAAGGAGGACTAACCCGAGAGGGCTACACCTTC. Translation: CSVEGGLTREGYTF.

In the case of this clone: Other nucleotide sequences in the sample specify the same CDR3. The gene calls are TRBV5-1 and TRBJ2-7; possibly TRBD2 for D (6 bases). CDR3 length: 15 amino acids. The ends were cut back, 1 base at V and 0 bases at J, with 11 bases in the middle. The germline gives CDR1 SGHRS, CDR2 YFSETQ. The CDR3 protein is CASSLNSGSSYEQYF. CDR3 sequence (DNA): TGCGCCAGCAGCTTGAATAGCGGCAGCTCCTACGAGCAGTACTTC.

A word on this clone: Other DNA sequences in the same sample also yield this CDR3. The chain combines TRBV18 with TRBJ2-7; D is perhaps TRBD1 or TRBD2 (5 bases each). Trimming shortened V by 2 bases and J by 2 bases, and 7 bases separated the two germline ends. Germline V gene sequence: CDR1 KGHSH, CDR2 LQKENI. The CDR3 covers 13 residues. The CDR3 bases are TGTGCCAGCTCACCAGGGGGAACCTACGAGCAGTACTTC. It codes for CASSPGGTYEQYF.

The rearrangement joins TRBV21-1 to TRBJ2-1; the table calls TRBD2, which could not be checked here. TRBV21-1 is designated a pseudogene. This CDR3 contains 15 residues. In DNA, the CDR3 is TGTGCCAGCGGACAGACTAGCGGGCGGTACAATGAGCAGTTCTTC. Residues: CASGQTSGRYNEQFF.

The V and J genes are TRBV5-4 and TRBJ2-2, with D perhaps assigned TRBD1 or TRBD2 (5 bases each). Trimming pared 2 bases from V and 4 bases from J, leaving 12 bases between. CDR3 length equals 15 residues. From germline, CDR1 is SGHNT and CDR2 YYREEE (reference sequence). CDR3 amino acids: CASSFPRAGTGELFF. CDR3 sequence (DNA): TGTGCCAGCAGCTTCCCCAGGGCGGGCACCGGGGAGCTGTTTTTT.

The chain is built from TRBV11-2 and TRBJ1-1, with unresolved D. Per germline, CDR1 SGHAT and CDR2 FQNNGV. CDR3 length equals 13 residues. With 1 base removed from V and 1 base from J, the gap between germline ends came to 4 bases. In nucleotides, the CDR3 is TGTGCCAGCAGCTTAGTTCCGAACACTGAAGCTTTCTTT. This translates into CASSLVPNTEAFF.

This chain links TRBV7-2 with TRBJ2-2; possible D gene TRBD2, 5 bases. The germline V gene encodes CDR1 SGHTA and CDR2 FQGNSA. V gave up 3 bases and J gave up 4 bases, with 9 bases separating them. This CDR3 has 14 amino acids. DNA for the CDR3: TGTGCCAGCAGCTTTTTGGAGGCCACCGGGGAGCTGTTTTTT. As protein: CASSFLEATGELFF.

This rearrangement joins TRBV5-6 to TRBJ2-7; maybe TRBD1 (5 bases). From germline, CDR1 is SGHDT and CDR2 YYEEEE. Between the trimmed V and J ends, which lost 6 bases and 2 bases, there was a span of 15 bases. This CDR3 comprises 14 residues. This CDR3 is CASMGLALPYEQYF. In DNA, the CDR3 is TGTGCCAGCATGGGGCTCGCCCTCCCCTACGAGCAGTACTTC.

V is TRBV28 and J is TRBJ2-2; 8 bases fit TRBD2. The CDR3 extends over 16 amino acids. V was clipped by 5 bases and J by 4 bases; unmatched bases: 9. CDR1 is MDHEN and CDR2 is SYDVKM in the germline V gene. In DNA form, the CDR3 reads TGTGCCAGCAGTCTTTTAGCGGGATCGGGCACCGGGGAGCTGTTTTTT. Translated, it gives CASSLLAGSGTGELFF.

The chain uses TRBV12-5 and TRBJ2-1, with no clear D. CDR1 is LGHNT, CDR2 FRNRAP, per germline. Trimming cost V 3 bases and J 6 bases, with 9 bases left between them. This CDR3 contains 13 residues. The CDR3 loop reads CASGFNLGNEQFF. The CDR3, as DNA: TGTGCTAGTGGTTTTAACCTGGGCAATGAGCAGTTCTTC. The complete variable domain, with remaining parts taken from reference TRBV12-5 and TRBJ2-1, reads DARVTQTPRHKVTEMGQEVTMRCQPILGHNTVFWYRQTMMQGLELLAYFRNRAPLDDSGMPKDRFSAEMPDATLATLKIQPSEPRDSAVYFCASGFNLGNEQFFGPGTRLTVL.

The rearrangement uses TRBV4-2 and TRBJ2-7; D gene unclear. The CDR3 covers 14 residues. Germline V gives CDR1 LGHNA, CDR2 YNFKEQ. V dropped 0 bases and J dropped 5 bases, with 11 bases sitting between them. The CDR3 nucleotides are TGTGCCAGCAGCCAAGATATGACTCCTAACGAGCAGTACTTC. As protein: CASSQDMTPNEQYF.

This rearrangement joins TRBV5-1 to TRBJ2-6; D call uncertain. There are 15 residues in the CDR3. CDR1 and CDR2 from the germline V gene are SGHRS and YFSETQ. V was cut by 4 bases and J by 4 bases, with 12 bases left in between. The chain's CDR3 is CASSPSLSGANVLTF. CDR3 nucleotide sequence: TGCGCCAGCAGCCCCTCATTATCCGGGGCCAACGTCCTGACTTTC.

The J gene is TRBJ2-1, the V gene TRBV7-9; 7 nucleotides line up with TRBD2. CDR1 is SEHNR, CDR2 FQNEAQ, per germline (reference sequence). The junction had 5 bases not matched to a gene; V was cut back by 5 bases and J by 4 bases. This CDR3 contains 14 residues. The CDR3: CASSPLAAYNEQFF. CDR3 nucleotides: TGTGCCAGCAGCCCCCTAGCGGCATACAATGAGCAGTTCTTC.

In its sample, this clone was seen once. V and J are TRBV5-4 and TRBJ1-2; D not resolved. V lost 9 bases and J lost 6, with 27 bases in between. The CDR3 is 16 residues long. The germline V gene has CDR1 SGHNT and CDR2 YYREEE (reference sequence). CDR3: CAISASDLSHFNGYTF. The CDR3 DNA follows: TGTGCCATCTCAGCCTCTGATCTCTCCCACTTTAATGGCTACACCTTC.

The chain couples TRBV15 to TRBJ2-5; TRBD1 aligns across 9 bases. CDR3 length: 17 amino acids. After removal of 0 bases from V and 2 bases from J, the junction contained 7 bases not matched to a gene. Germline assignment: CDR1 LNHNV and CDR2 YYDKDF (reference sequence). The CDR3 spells CATSRESGDRVQETQYF. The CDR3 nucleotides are TGTGCCACCAGCAGAGAGAGCGGGGACAGGGTACAAGAGACCCAGTACTTC.

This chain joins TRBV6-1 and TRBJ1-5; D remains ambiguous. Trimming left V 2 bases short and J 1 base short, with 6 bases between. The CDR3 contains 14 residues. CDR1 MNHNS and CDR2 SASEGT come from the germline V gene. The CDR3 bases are TGTGCCAGCAGTGAAACCAGGAGCAATCAGCCCCAGCATTTT. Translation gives CASSETRSNQPQHF.

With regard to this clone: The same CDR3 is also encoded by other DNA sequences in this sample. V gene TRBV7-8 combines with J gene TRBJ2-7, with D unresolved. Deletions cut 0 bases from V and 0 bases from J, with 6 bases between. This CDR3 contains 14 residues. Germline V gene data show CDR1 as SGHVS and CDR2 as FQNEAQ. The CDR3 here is CASSLAGSSYEQYF. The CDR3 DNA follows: TGTGCCAGCAGCTTAGCGGGCAGCTCCTACGAGCAGTACTTC.